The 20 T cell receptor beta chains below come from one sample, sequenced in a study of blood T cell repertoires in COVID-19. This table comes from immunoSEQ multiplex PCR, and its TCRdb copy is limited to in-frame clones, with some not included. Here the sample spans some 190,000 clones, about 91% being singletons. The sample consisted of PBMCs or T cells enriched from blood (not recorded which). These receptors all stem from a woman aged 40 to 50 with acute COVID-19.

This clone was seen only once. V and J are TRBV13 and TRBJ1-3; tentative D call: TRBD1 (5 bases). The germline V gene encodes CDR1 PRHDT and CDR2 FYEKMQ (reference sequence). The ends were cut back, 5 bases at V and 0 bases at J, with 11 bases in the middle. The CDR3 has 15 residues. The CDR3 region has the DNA TGTGCCAGCAGCCCCACAGGCTCCTCTGGAAACACCATATATTTT. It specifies CASSPTGSSGNTIYF.

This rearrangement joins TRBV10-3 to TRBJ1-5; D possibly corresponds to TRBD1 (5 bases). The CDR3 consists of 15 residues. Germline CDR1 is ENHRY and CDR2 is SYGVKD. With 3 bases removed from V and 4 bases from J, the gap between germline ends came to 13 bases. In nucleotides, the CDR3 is TGTGCCATCAGTGATTTAAGCCAGGGAAATCAGCCCCAGCATTTT. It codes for CAISDLSQGNQPQHF.

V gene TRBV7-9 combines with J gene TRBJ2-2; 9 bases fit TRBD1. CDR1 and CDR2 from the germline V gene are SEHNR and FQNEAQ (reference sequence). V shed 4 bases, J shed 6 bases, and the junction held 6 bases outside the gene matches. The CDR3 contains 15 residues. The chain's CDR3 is CASSSGQGWAGELFF. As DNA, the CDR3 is TGTGCCAGCAGCTCGGGACAGGGTTGGGCCGGGGAGCTGTTTTTT.

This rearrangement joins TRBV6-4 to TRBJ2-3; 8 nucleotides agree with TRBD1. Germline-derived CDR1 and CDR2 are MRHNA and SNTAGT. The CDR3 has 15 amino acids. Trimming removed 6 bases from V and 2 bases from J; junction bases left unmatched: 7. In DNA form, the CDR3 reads TGTGCCAGCAGCGTTGACAGGGGCCCCACAGATACGCAGTATTTT. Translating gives CASSVDRGPTDTQYF.

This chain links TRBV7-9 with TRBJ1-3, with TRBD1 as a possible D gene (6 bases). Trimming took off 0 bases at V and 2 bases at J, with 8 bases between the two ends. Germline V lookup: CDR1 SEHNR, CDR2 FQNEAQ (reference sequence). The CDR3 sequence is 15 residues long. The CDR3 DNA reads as TGTGCCAGCAGCTTAGCAGACAGGACTGGAAACACCATATATTTT. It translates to CASSLADRTGNTIYF.

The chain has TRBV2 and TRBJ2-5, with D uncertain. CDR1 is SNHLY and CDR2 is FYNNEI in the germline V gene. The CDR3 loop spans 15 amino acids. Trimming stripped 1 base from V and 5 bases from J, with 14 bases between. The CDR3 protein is CASSEGSERMETQYF. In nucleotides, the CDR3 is TGTGCCAGCAGTGAAGGTTCAGAGCGCATGGAGACCCAGTACTTC.

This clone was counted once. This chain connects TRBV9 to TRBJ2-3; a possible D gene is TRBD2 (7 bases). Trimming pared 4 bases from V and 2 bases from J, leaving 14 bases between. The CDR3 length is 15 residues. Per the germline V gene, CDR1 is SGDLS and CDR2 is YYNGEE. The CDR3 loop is CASSLAGATTDTQYF. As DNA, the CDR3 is TGTGCCAGCAGCCTCGCGGGGGCCACCACAGATACGCAGTATTTT.

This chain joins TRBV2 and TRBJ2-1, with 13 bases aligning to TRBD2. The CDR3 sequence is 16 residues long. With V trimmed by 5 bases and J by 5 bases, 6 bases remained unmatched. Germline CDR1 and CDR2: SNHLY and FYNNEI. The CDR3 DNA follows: TGTGCCAGCAGTTCACTAGCGGGGGGGCCCCACAATGAGCAGTTCTTC. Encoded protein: CASSSLAGGPHNEQFF.

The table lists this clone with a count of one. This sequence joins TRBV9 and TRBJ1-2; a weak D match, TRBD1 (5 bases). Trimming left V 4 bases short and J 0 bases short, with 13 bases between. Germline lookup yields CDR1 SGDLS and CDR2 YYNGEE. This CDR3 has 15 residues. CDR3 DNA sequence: TGTGCCAGCAGCCCAGGGACGGGAGCTAACTATGGCTACACCTTC. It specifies CASSPGTGANYGYTF.

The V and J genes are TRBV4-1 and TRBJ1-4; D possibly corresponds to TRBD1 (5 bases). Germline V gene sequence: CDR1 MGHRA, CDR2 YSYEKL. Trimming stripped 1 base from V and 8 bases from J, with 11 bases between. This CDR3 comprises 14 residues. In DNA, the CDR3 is TGCGCCAGCAGCCAAGTTGGGGGGAGAGAAAAACTGTTTTTT. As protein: CASSQVGGREKLFF.

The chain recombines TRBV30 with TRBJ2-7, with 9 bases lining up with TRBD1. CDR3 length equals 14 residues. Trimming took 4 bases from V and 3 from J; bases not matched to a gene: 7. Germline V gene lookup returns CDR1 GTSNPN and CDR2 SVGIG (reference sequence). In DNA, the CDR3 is TGTGCCTGGACTCGAGACAGGGGGTACTACGAGCAGTACTTC. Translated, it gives CAWTRDRGYYEQYF.

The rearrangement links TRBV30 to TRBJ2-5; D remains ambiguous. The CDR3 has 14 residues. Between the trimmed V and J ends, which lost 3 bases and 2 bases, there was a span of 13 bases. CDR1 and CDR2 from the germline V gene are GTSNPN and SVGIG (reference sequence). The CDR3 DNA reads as TGTGCCTGGAGCCTCCCCCCTAGACAAGAGACCCAGTACTTC. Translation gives CAWSLPPRQETQYF.

CDR3: CASSAPGQSLYEQYF. In DNA form, the CDR3 reads TGTGCCAGTAGTGCCCCGGGACAGAGCCTATACGAGCAGTACTTC. The chain has TRBV19 and TRBJ2-7, with 7 bases identical to TRBD1. The CDR3 has 15 amino acids. V was clipped by 5 bases and J by 4 bases; unmatched bases: 11. Germline V gene sequence: CDR1 LNHDA, CDR2 SQIVND (reference sequence).

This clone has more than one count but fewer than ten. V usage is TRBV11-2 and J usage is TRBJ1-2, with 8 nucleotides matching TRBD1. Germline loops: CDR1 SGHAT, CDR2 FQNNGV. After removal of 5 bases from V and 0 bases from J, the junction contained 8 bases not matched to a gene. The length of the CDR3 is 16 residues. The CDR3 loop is CASSPGQGNANYGYTF. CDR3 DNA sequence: TGTGCCAGCAGCCCCGGACAGGGAAACGCTAACTATGGCTACACCTTC.

The CDR3 loop reads CSVEEAGGYTF. As DNA, the CDR3 is TGCAGCGTTGAAGAAGCAGGGGGCTACACCTTC. The chain has TRBV29-1 and TRBJ1-2; possible D gene TRBD1, 5 bases. Germline lookup yields CDR1 SQVTM and CDR2 ANQGSEA. This CDR3 is 11 amino acids long. V was pared by 0 bases and J by 8 bases, with 7 bases between.

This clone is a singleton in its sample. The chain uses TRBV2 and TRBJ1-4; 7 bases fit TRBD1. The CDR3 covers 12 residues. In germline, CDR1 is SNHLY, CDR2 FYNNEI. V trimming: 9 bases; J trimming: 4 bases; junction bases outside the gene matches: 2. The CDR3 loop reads CARGQVNEKLFF. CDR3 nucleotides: TGTGCCAGAGGACAGGTTAATGAAAAACTGTTTTTT.

The CDR3 sequence is CAWSVAGGYGNQPQHF. In DNA, the CDR3 is TGTGCCTGGAGTGTAGCGGGAGGGTATGGCAATCAGCCCCAGCATTTT. V is TRBV30 and J is TRBJ1-5; no clear D. Trimming stripped 0 bases from V and 2 bases from J, with 14 bases between. Germline loops: CDR1 GTSNPN, CDR2 SVGIG (reference sequence). The CDR3 contains 16 residues.

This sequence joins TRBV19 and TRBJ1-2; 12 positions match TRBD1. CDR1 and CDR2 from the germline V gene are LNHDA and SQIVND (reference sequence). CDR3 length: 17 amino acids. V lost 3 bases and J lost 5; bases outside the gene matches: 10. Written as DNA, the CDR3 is TGTGCCAGTAGTATTGAGTCCGGGACAGGGGGCCAGTATGGCTACACCTTC. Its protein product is CASSIESGTGGQYGYTF.

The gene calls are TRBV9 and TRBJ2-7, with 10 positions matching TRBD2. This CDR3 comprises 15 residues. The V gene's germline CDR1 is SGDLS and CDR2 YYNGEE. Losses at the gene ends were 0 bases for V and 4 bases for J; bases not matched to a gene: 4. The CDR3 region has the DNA TGTGCCAGCAGCGTAGGGACTAGCGGAGCGTACGAGCAGTACTTC. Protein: CASSVGTSGAYEQYF.

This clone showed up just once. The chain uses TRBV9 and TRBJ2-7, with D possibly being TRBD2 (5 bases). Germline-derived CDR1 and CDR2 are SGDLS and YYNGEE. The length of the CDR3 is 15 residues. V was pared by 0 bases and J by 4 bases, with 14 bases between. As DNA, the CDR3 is TGTGCCAGCAGCGTAGAGCCTAACGGAGGATACGAGCAGTACTTC. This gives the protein CASSVEPNGGYEQYF. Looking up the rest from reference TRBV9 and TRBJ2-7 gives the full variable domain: DSGVTQTPKHLITATGQRVTLRCSPRSGDLSVYWYQQSLDQGLQFLIQYYNGEERAKGNILERFSAQQFPDLHSELNLSSLELGDSALYFCASSVEPNGGYEQYFGPGTRLTVT.